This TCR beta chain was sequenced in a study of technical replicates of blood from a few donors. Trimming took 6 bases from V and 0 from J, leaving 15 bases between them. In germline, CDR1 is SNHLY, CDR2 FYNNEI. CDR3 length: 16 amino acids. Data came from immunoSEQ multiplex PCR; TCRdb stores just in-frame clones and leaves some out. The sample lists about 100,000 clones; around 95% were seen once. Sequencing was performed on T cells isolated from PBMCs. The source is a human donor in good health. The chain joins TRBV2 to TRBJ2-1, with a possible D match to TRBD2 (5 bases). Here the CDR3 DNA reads TGTGCCAGCAGATTCCTCAGCGGAAGCTCCTACAATGAGCAGTTCTTC. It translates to CASRFLSGSSYNEQFF.